This TCR beta chain was sequenced during a study of blood T cell repertoires in COVID-19. About the study: Whether acute or convalescent, the COVID-19 samples came from the United States, Italy and Spain. PBMCs, B-cell-depleted T cells, or T cells were the source of the cDNA or gDNA that made up the material.

Study processing details: Reference gene primer amplification gave estimated nucleated cell counts. Clones were read by immunoSEQ multiplex PCR, and TCRdb kept only the in-frame ones, dropping some. That table is the source of V, J and clone size, and D and trimming were worked out from the DNA. The sample has over 100,000 clones, under 90% seen once. The ends were cut back, 0 bases at V and 5 bases at J, with 3 bases in the middle. The CDR3 sequence is 12 residues long. Germline values: CDR1 SGHTS, CDR2 YDEGEE. V is TRBV5-8 and J is TRBJ1-3; D is uncertain. This TCR was sampled from an older woman with acute or convalescent COVID-19. Sequencing was performed on peripheral blood. The CDR3 DNA sequence: TGTGCCAGCAGCTTGGCCAGAAACACCATATATTTT. Translation gives CASSLARNTIYF.